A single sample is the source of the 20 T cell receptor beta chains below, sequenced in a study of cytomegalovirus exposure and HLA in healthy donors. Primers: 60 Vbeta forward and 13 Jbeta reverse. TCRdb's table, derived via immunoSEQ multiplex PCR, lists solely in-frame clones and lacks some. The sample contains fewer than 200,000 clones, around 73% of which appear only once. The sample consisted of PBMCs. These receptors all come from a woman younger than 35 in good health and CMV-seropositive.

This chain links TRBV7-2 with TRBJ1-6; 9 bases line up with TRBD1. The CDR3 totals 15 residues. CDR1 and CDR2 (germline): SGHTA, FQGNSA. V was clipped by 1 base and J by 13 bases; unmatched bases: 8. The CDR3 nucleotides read TGTGCCAGCAGCTTAGGCTCCGGGACAGGGTCCCCCCTCCACTTT. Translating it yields CASSLGSGTGSPLHF.

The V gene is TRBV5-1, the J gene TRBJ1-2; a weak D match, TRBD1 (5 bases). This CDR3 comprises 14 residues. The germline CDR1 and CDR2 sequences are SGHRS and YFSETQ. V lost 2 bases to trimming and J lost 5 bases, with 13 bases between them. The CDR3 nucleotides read TGCGCCAGCAGCTTAACGGACACAGGATATGGCTACACCTTC. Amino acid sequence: CASSLTDTGYGYTF.

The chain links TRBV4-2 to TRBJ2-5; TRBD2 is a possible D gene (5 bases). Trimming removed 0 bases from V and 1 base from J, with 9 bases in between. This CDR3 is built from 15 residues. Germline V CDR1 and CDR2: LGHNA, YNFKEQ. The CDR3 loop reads CASSQDSRGQETQYF. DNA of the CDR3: TGTGCCAGCAGCCAAGACAGCCGGGGCCAAGAGACCCAGTACTTC.

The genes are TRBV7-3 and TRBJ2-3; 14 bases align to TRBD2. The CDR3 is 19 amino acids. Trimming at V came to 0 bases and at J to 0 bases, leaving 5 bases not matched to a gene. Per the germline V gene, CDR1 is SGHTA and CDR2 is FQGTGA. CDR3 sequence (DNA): TGTGCCAGCAGCTTAACGGGACTAGCGGGGGAAGGGAGCACAGATACGCAGTATTTT. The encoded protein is CASSLTGLAGEGSTDTQYF.

CDR3 nucleotide sequence: TGCAGCGTTGGGTCAGGGTACGAGGAGCAGTACTTC. Translating gives CSVGSGYEEQYF. This sequence joins TRBV29-1 and TRBJ2-7; tentatively, D is TRBD1 (5 bases). Germline V gene data show CDR1 as SQVTM and CDR2 as ANQGSEA. Trimming pared 4 bases from V and 7 bases from J, leaving 14 bases between. There are 12 residues in the CDR3.

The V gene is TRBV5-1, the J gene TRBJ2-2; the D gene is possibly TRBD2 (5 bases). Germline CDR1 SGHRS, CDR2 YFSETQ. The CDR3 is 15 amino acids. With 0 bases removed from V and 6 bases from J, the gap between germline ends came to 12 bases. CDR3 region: CASSLALRSAGELFF. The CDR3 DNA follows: TGCGCCAGCAGCTTGGCCCTGCGTAGCGCCGGGGAGCTGTTTTTT.

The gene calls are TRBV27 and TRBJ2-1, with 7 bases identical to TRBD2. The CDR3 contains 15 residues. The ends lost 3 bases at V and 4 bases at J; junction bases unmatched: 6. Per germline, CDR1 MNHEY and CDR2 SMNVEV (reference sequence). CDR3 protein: CASSFGGGLYNEQFF. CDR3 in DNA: TGTGCCAGCAGTTTCGGCGGGGGTCTTTACAATGAGCAGTTCTTC.

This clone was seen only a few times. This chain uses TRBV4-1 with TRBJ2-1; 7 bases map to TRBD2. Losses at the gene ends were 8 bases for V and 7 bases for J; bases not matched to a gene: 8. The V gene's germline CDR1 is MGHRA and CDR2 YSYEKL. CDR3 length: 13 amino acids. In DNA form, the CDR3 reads TGCGCCAGCGGCGGGAACGGGGGGAATGAGCAGTTCTTC. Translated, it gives CASGGNGGNEQFF.

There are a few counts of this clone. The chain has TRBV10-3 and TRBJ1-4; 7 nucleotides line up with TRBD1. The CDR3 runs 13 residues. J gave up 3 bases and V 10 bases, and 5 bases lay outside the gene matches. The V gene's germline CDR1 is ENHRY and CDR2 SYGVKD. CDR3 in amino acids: CATGGQPNEKLFF. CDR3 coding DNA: TGTGCCACAGGGGGACAGCCTAATGAAAAACTGTTTTTT.

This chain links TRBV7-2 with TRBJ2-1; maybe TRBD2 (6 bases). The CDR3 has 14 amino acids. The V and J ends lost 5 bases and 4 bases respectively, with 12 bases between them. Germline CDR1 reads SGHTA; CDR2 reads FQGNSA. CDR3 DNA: TGTGCCAGCAGCACCCCGGGACTGTACAATGAGCAGTTCTTC. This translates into CASSTPGLYNEQFF.

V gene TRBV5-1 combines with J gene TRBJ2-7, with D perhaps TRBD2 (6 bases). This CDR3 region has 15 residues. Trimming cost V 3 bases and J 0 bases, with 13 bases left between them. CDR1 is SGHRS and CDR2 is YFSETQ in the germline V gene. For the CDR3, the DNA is TGCGCCAGCAGCTGGGAGGACGGACTCTCCTACGAGCAGTACTTC. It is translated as CASSWEDGLSYEQYF.

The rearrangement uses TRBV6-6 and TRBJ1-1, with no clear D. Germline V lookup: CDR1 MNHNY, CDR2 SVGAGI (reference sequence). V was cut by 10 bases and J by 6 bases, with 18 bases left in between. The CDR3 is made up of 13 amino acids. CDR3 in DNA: TGTGCCACCGAGGCGGTGTCCCCCCCTGAAGCTTTCTTT. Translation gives CATEAVSPPEAFF.

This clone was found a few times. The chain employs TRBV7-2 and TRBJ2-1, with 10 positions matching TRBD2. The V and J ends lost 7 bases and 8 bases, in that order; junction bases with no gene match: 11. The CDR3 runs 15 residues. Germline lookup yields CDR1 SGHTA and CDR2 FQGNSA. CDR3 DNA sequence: TGTGCCAGCATCCTAGAGGAGCGGGGGGGAGATGAGCAGTTCTTC. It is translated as CASILEERGGDEQFF.

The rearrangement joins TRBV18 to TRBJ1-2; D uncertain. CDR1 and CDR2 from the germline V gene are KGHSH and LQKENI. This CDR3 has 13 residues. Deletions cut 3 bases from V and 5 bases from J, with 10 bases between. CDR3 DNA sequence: TGTGCCAGCTCACCTAGACGGCGGTATGGCTACACCTTC. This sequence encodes CASSPRRRYGYTF.

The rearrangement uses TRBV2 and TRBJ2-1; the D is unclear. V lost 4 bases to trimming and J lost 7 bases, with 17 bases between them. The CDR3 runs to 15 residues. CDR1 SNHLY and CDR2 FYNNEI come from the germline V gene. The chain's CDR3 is CASSGGEDHWNEQFF. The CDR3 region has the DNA TGTGCCAGCAGTGGAGGAGAAGATCATTGGAATGAGCAGTTCTTC. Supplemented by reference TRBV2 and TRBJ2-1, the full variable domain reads EPEVTQTPSHQVTQMGQEVILRCVPISNHLYFYWYRQILGQKVEFLVSFYNNEISEKSEIFDDQFSVERPDGSNFTLKIRSTKLEDSAMYFCASSGGEDHWNEQFFGPGTRLTVL.

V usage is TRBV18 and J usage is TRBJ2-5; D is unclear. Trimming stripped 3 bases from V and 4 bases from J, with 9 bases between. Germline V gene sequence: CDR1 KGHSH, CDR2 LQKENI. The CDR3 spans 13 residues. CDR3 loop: CASSPGYGETQYF. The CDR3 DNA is TGTGCCAGCTCACCCGGGTATGGAGAGACCCAGTACTTC. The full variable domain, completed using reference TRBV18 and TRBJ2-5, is NAGVMQNPRHLVRRRGQEARLRCSPMKGHSHVYWYRQLPEEGLKFMVYLQKENIIDESGMPKERFSAEFPKEGPSILRIQQVVRGDSAAYFCASSPGYGETQYFGPGTRLLVL.

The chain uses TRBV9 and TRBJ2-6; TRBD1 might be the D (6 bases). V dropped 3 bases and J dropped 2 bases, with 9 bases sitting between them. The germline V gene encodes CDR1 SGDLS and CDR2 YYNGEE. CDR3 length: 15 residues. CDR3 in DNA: TGTGCCAGCAGCGAACAGGGAACTGGGGCCAACGTCCTGACTTTC. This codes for CASSEQGTGANVLTF.

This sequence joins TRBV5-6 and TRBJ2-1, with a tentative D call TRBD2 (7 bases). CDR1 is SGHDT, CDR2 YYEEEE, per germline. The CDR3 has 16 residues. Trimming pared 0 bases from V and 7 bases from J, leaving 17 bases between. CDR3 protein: CASSLAGGRPGNEQFF. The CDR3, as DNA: TGTGCCAGCAGCTTGGCGGGGGGCAGGCCAGGGAATGAGCAGTTCTTC.

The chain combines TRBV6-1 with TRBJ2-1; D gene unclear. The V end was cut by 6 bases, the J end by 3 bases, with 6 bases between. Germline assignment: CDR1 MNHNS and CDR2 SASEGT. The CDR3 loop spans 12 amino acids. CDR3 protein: CASREYYNEQFF. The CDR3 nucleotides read TGTGCCAGCAGGGAGTACTACAATGAGCAGTTCTTC.

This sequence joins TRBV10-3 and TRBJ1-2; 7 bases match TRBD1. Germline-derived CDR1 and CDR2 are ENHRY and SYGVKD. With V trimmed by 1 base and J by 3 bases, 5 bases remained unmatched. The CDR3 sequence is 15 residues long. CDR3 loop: CAISEWTGDYYGYTF. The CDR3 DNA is TGTGCCATCAGTGAGTGGACAGGCGACTACTATGGCTACACCTTC.